The source of this TCR beta chain is a study of beta chain features in type 1 diabetes. Study-level background: In age, gender and cell yields, patients were similar to healthy donors. Sorted cell examination encompassed about 110,000,000 cells across all samples. Findings of the study overall: Shorter TCRB CDR3s, moderately but significantly so, were found in Type 1 diabetes patients in all four CD4+ subsets.

CDR3 length: 16 residues. From germline, CDR1 is SGHAT and CDR2 FQNNGV. V shed 4 bases and J 4 bases; nucleotides not matched to a gene: 9. The isolated RNA, all of it, was reverse transcribed, so expressed TCRB transcripts were what got sequenced. TCRdb's table, derived via immunoSEQ multiplex PCR, lists solely in-frame clones and lacks some. The table has around 13,000 clones, 35% to 55% seen once; the top ten hold around 1%. This clone occurred once. The target antigen is unknown. The sample was stem cell memory CD4+ T cells from blood. V and J are TRBV11-2 and TRBJ1-2; 10 bases agree with TRBD1. The sequence derives from a man aged 18 to 30 in good health. CDR3 in DNA: TGTGCCAGCAGCTCCTACGGGACAGGGGAATTCTATGGCTACACCTTC. The encoded protein is CASSSYGTGEFYGYTF.